The clone carrying this T cell receptor (beta chain) was found a few times. Its specificity is unknown. This specimen comes from a study of CD8 T cells in ankylosing spondylitis. The study's findings and limits: Relatively scarce in peripheral blood, disease-linked clones were CD8+. Earlier reports found some motif variants in synovial fluid and blood in reactive arthritis. Disease-associated clones were reportedly significantly overrepresented in matched ankylosing spondylitis synovial fluid. About 8 highly homologous variants made up a TCR beta motif, and this motif appeared characteristic of ankylosing spondylitis blood.

Generation of TCR beta libraries employed quantitative 5'-RACE incorporating molecular barcodes. TCRdb analysed the 5' RACE reads with MiXCR anew, one entry per CDR3 protein. There are fewer than 750,000 distinct CDR3 sequences in the sample; under 20% occur only once, and under 20% lies in the top ten. V lost 4 bases to trimming and J lost 1 base, with 7 bases between them. This CDR3 has 13 residues. The V call is TRBV12-3 or TRBV12-4, the J call TRBJ2-5, with no clear D. This receptor was identified in a male donor with ankylosing spondylitis. Sequences were obtained from blood, either unsorted or a sorted T cell fraction (not recorded which). The CDR3 DNA sequence: TGTGCCAGCAGTTCTGCCACCCAAGAGACCCAGTACTTC. Protein: CASSSATQETQYF.